This is a list of T cell receptor beta chains from one sample in a study of coeliac disease. Generated by immunoSEQ multiplex PCR, the TCRdb table keeps only in-frame clones and is missing some. Here the sample spans roughly 7,000 clones, approximately 65% being singletons. Sequences were obtained from lymphocytes from the gut lamina propria. These receptors were taken from a man aged 60 to 69 with celiac disease on a gluten-free diet. The CDR3 runs from the conserved cysteine through the conserved F or W. D genes are given only for firm matches. Clone size is not always given. Where it is, it says once, few, many or a class for expanded clones.

TRBJ1-3 . TRBD1 TRBV2 TGTGCCAGCACGGACTGGGACAGGGGTTCTGGAAACACCATATATTTT CASTDWDRGSGNTIYF
TRBJ2-3 few TRBD2 TRBV19 TGTGCCAGTAGTATCCGAGCGGGGGGCCGAGATACGCAGTATTTT CASSIRAGGRDTQYF
TRBJ1-6 . TRBD1 TRBV5-6 TGTGCCAGCAGCTTCCCAACAGGGGGCGCTTCACCCCTCCACTTT CASSFPTGGASPLHF
TRBJ1-2 . . TRBV28 TGTGCCAGCAGTCAGGGACATAACTATGGCTACACCTTC CASSQGHNYGYTF
TRBJ2-3 . TRBD2 TRBV29-1 TGCAGCGTTAATACGGGACTAGCTAGCACAGATACGCAGTATTTT CSVNTGLASTDTQYF
TRBJ2-7 . . TRBV6-1 TGTGCCAGCAGTGTAAGCACGTTCGAGACCTACGAGCAGTACTTC CASSVSTFETYEQYF
TRBJ2-5 . . TRBV20-1 TGCAGTGCTGCACAGGAGACCCAGTACTTC CSAAQETQYF
TRBJ2-7 . . TRBV25-1 TGTGCCAGCAGGAAGGGCGGGGCAGGCCCCTACGAGCAGTACTTC CASRKGGAGPYEQYF
TRBJ2-7 . . TRBV5-1 TGCGCCAGCAGCTGGAGGGGGGGGCAGAATAAATACGAGCAGTACTTC CASSWRGGQNKYEQYF
TRBJ1-4 . . TRBV28 TGTGCCAGCAGTCCTCCCCACTATGAACTGTTTTTT CASSPPHYELFF
TRBJ2-3 . . TRBV2 TGTGCCAGCAGTGGGGGGGCAGATACGCAGTATTTT CASSGGADTQYF
TRBJ2-7 . . TRBV5-1 TGCGCCAGCAGCTTAGGGACTCTAGACGAGCAGTACTTC CASSLGTLDEQYF
TRBJ1-6 few . TRBV11-3 TGTGCCAGCAGCTTAGGGGGCGAACGGCCACCCCTCCACTTT CASSLGGERPPLHF
TRBJ1-3 few . TRBV5-6 TGTGCCAGCAGCTTTTACGGCGGGGTCCTTGTAAAGTCTGGAAACACCATATATTTT CASSFYGGVLVKSGNTIYF
TRBJ1-5 few . TRBV28 TGTGCCAGCAGTTACCAGGGTAGCAATCAGCCCCAGCATTTT CASSYQGSNQPQHF
TRBJ2-7 few . TRBV29-1 TGCAGCGTTGAGTACGGACACAGCTACGAGCAGTACTTC CSVEYGHSYEQYF
TRBJ2-3 . TRBD2 TRBV5-1 TGCGCCAGCAGCTTGAGGGCGGGGGGGACAGATACGCAGTATTTT CASSLRAGGTDTQYF